Below are 14 T cell receptor beta chains sequenced from a single sample in a study of blood T cell repertoires in COVID-19. Only in-frame clones appear in the TCRdb table, and some are missing; sequencing was by immunoSEQ multiplex PCR. The data contain 250,000 to 300,000 clones, approximately 81% of them seen just once; the ten biggest clones take up roughly 3.1%. The sample consisted of peripheral blood. The receptors come from a woman between 18 and 29 years old with acute or convalescent COVID-19.

J is TRBJ2-7 and V is TRBV7-8; 7 bases fit TRBD1. The CDR3 runs to 14 residues. Germline CDR1 is SGHVS and CDR2 is FQNEAQ. The V segment lost 5 bases and the J segment 4 bases; nucleotides outside the gene matches: 8. The CDR3 coding sequence is TGTGCCAGCAGCCCCGGGACAGAACTTTACGAGCAGTACTTC. This encodes CASSPGTELYEQYF. Full variable domain (missing parts from reference TRBV7-8 and TRBJ2-7): GAGVSQSPRYKVAKRGQDVALRCDPISGHVSLFWYQQALGQGPEFLTYFQNEAQLDKSGLPSDRFFAERPEGSVSTLKIQRTQQEDSAVYLCASSPGTELYEQYFGPGTRLTVT.

The V and J genes are TRBV7-9 and TRBJ2-7; 7 bases line up with TRBD2. The CDR3 has 14 residues. J lost 0 bases, V lost 5 bases, and 4 bases had no gene match. CDR1 is SEHNR and CDR2 is FQNEAQ in the germline V gene (reference sequence). CDR3 region: CASSRGGSSYEQYF. The CDR3 DNA sequence: TGTGCCAGCAGCCGAGGCGGGAGCTCCTACGAGCAGTACTTC.

The chain couples TRBV7-9 to TRBJ1-2; D gene unclear. The CDR3 is 14 amino acids. The germline V gene has CDR1 SEHNR and CDR2 FQNEAQ (reference sequence). Trimming shortened V by 2 bases and J by 2 bases, and 9 bases separated the two germline ends. CDR3 in DNA: TGTGCCAGCAGCTTAATTTCCCTGAACTATGGCTACACCTTC. This codes for CASSLISLNYGYTF. The entire variable domain, with the rest obtained from reference TRBV7-9 and TRBJ1-2, is as follows: DTGVSQNPRHKITKRGQNVTFRCDPISEHNRLYWYRQTLGQGPEFLTYFQNEAQLEKSRLLSDRFSAERPKGSFSTLEIQRTEQGDSAMYLCASSLISLNYGYTFGSGTRLTVV.

The V and J genes are TRBV7-2 and TRBJ1-1; TRBD1 might be the D (5 bases). The CDR3 length is 12 residues. In germline, CDR1 is SGHTA, CDR2 FQGNSA. Trimming cost V 4 bases and J 11 bases, with 14 bases left between them. The DNA of the CDR3 is TGTGCCAGCAGCTGGGGCCCAGGGAGGGCTTTCTTT. It specifies CASSWGPGRAFF.

This clone appeared a few times. V and J are TRBV3-1 (or the pseudogene TRBV3-2) and TRBJ2-7; 10 bases line up with TRBD1. After removal of 0 bases from V and 4 bases from J, the junction contained 6 bases not matched to a gene. CDR1 LGHDT and CDR2 YNNKEL come from the germline V gene (reference sequence). This CDR3 comprises 16 residues. CDR3 sequence reads: CASSQDRDRGRYEQYF. The CDR3 DNA reads TGTGCCAGCAGCCAAGACCGGGACAGGGGTCGGTACGAGCAGTACTTC.

This clone showed up many times. The chain couples TRBV7-2 to TRBJ2-3; no clear D gene. The CDR3 covers 13 residues. Germline V gene lookup returns CDR1 SGHTA and CDR2 FQGNSA. Trimming cost V 5 bases and J 2 bases, with 8 bases left between them. In DNA, the CDR3 is TGTGCCAGCAGCCGACTCGACACAGATACGCAGTATTTT. Protein: CASSRLDTDTQYF.

The count of this clone is one. The chain has TRBV30 and TRBJ2-1; TRBD2 matches 7 bases. CDR1 GTSNPN and CDR2 SVGIG come from the germline V gene (reference sequence). Trimming took 2 bases from V and 6 from J; bases not matched to a gene: 10. This CDR3 has 15 amino acids. The CDR3, as DNA: TGTGCCTGGAGTCTCTTGGGAGGGCCGGGCAATGAGCAGTTCTTC. Its protein is CAWSLLGGPGNEQFF.

This clone was seen once. V and J are TRBV7-2 and TRBJ1-6; the D is unclear. Trimming stripped 5 bases from V and 0 bases from J, with 5 bases between. CDR3 length equals 14 residues. CDR1 and CDR2 (germline): SGHTA, FQGNSA. Here the CDR3 DNA reads TGTGCCAGCAGCCCAGTCTCCTATAATTCACCCCTCCACTTT. Translated: CASSPVSYNSPLHF.

This clone was picked up one time. The J gene is TRBJ1-1, the V gene TRBV28, with 7 positions matching TRBD1. CDR1 and CDR2 from the germline V gene are MDHEN and SYDVKM. V was clipped by 5 bases and J by 5 bases; unmatched bases: 11. The CDR3 is made up of 15 amino acids. CDR3 in amino acids: CASSPRGQVGTEAFF. CDR3 coding DNA: TGTGCCAGCAGTCCGAGAGGACAGGTGGGGACTGAAGCTTTCTTT.

This chain uses TRBV11-2 with TRBJ2-7, with unresolved D. Germline V lookup: CDR1 SGHAT, CDR2 FQNNGV. The CDR3 runs 15 residues. The ends were cut back, 5 bases at V and 3 bases at J, with 17 bases in the middle. Here the CDR3 reads CASSPRLDPFYEQYF. The DNA of the CDR3 is TGTGCCAGCAGCCCACGACTCGACCCTTTCTACGAGCAGTACTTC.

The chain couples TRBV3-1 (or the pseudogene TRBV3-2) to TRBJ2-3; 7 bases are a match to TRBD1. This CDR3 has 18 residues. Germline V CDR1 and CDR2: LGHDT, YNNKEL (reference sequence). J was trimmed by 4 bases and V by 0 bases; bases with no gene match: 13. The CDR3 sequence: CASSQETTGTVIPDTQYF. The CDR3 nucleotides are TGTGCCAGCAGCCAAGAGACTACCGGGACAGTTATACCAGATACGCAGTATTTT.

This chain links TRBV25-1 with TRBJ2-5, with D hard to call. Per the germline V gene, CDR1 is MGHDK and CDR2 is SYGVNS. Deletions cut 3 bases from V and 3 bases from J, with 11 bases between. The CDR3 has 14 residues. DNA for the CDR3: TGTGCCAGCAGTGAGTACAGTTTTGAAGAGACCCAGTACTTC. It yields the protein CASSEYSFEETQYF.

The chain uses TRBV30 and TRBJ2-1, with 15 bases lining up with TRBD2. Looked up from germline, CDR1 is GTSNPN and CDR2 is SVGIG (reference sequence). The V gene end was trimmed by 1 base and the J gene end by 1 base; junction bases not matched to a gene: 5. This CDR3 spans 18 amino acids. CDR3 residues: CAWSAGTSGRRSYNEQFF. As DNA, the CDR3 is TGTGCCTGGAGTGCCGGGACTAGCGGGAGGAGGTCCTACAATGAGCAGTTCTTC.

This chain uses TRBV2 with TRBJ2-1; 14 bases line up with TRBD2. Germline CDR1 SNHLY, CDR2 FYNNEI. The CDR3 is 17 residues long. The trim removed 3 bases at V and 3 bases at J, leaving 4 bases unmatched. This CDR3 is CASSDMGTSGGYNEQFF. The CDR3 DNA reads TGTGCCAGCAGTGACATGGGGACTAGCGGGGGCTACAATGAGCAGTTCTTC.